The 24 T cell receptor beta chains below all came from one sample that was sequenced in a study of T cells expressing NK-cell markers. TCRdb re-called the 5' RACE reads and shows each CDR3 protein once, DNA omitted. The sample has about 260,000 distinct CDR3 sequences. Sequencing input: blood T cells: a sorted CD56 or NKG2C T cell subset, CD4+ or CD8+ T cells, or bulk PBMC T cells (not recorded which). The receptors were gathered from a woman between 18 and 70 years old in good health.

CDR3: CASRMEGRQETQYF. The genes are TRBV5-1 and TRBJ2-5; the D call from TCRdb, TRBD2, cannot be confirmed without DNA. The CDR3 is made up of 14 amino acids. Germline values: CDR1 SGHRS, CDR2 YFSETQ.

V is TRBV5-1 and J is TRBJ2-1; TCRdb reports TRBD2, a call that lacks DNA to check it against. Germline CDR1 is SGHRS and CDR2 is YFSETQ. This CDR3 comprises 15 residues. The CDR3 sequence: CASSGLAGNNNEQFF.

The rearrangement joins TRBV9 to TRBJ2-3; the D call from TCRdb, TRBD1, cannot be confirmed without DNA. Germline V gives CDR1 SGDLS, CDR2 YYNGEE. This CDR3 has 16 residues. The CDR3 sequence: CASSVGGGPLTDTQYF.

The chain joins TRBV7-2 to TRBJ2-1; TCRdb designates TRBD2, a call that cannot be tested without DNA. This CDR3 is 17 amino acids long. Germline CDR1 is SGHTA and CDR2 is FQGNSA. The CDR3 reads CASRYQASGSSYNEQFF.

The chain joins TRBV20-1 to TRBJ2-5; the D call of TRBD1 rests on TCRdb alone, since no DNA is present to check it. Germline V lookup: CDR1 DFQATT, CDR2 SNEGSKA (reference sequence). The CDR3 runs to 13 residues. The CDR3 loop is CSVTGQGRETQYF.

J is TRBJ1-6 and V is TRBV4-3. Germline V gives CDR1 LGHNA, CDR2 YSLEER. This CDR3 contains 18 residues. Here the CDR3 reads CASSQGGIAGALNSPLHF.

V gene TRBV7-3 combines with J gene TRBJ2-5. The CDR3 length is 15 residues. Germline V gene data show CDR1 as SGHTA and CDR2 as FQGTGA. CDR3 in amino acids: CASSSGAGTEETQYF. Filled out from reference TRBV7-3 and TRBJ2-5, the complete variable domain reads GAGVSQTPSNKVTEKGKYVELRCDPISGHTALYWYRQSLGQGPEFLIYFQGTGAADDSGLPNDRFFAVRPEGSVSTLKIQRTERGDSAVYLCASSSGAGTEETQYFGPGTRLLVL.

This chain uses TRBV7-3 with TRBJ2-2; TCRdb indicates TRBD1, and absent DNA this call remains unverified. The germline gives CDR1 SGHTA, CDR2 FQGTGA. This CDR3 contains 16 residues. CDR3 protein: CASSLMVGMGAGELFF.

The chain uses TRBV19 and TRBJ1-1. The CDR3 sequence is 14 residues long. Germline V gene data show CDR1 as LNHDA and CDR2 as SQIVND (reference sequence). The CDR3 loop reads CASRHFLGRTEAFF.

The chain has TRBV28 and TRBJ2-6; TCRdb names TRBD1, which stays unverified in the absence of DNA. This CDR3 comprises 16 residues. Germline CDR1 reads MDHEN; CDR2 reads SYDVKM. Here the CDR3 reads CASKHGGPSGANVLTF.

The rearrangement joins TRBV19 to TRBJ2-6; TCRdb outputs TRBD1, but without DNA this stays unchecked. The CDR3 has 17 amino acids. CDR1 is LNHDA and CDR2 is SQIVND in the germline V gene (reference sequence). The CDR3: CASSTALRGQGANVLTF.

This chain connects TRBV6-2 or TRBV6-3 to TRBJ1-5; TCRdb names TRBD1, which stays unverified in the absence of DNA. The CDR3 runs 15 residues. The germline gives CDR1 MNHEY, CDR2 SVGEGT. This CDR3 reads CASHPEGRGNQPQHF.

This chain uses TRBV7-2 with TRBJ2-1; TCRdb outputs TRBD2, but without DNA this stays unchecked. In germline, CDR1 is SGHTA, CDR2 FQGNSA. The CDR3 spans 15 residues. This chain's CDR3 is CASRVPSGRFGEQFF. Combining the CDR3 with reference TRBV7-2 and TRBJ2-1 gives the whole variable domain GAGVSQSPSNKVTEKGKDVELRCDPISGHTALYWYRQSLGQGLEFLIYFQGNSAPDKSGLPSDRFSAERTGGSVSTLTIQRTQQEDSAVYLCASRVPSGRFGEQFFGPGTRLTVL.

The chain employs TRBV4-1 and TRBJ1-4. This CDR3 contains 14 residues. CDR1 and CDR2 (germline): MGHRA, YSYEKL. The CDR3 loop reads CASSYRGGNEKLFF.

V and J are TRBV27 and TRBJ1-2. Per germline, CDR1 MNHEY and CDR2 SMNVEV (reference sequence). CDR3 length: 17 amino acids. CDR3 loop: CASSPHIQRGANYGYTF.

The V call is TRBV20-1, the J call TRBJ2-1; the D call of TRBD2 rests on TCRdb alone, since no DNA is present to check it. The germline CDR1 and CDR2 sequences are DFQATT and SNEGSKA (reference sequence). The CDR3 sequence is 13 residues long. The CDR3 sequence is CSAPRQGGNEQFF.

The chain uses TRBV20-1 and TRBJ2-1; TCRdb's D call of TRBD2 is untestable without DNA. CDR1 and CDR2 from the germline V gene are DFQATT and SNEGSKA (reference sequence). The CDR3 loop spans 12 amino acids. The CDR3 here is CSARGLPPEQFF.

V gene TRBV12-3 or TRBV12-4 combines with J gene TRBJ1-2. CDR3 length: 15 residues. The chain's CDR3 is CASSFLQQNNYGYTF.

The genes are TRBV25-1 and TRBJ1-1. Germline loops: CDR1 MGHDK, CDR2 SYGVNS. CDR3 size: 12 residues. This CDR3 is CASSDRTTEAFF.

CDR3 protein: CASGTAYYEQYF. The chain joins TRBV5-6 to TRBJ2-7. Germline V lookup: CDR1 SGHDT, CDR2 YYEEEE. The CDR3 contains 12 residues. Full variable domain (outside the CDR3, taken from reference TRBV5-6 and TRBJ2-7): DAGVTQSPTHLIKTRGQQVTLRCSPKSGHDTVSWYQQALGQGPQFIFQYYEEEERQRGNFPDRFSGHQFPNYSSELNVNALLLGDSALYLCASGTAYYEQYFGPGTRLTVT.

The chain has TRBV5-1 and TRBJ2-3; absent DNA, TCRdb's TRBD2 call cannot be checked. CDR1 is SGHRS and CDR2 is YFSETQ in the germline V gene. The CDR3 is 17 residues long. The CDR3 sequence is CASSSPGLAGSTDTQYF. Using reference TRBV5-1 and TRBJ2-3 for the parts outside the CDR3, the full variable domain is KAGVTQTPRYLIKTRGQQVTLSCSPISGHRSVSWYQQTPGQGLQFLFEYFSETQRNKGNFPGRFSGRQFSNSRSEMNVSTLELGDSALYLCASSSPGLAGSTDTQYFGPGTRLTVL.

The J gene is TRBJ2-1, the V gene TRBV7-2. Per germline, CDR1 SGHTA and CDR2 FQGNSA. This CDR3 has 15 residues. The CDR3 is CASSLAADGYNEQFF.

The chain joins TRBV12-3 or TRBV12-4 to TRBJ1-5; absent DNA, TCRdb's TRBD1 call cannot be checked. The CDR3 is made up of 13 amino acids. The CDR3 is CASSKGQDQPQHF.

Here the CDR3 reads CASSLRIAGARETQYF. This chain uses TRBV12-3 or TRBV12-4 with TRBJ2-5; the TCRdb call, TRBD2, lacks DNA for checking. The length of the CDR3 is 16 residues.